The sequence of this T cell receptor beta chain was determined in a study of T cells in Graves' hyperthyroidism and ophthalmopathy. It was RNA transcripts that yielded the amplified TCR beta CDR3 regions. The primer set for the first-round RT-PCR of the TCR CDR3 was HTBI. TCRdb re-analysed the multiplex PCR reads in MiXCR, keeping a single row per CDR3 protein. The sample records about 400,000 distinct CDR3 sequences, approximately 14% being singletons. Uncontrolled infection, other autoimmune disease, pregnancy or lactation led to exclusion. It was 8 to 10 ml of fresh peripheral blood that supplied the PBMCs. V dropped 1 base and J dropped 9; count of bases not matched to a gene: 9. The CDR3 totals 15 residues. This clonotype was observed many times.

The chain carries TRBV12-3 or TRBV12-4 and TRBJ2-5; 9 nucleotides align to TRBD2. Specimen: blood. The receptor was isolated from a woman aged 18-35 years with Graves' hyperthyroidism. The CDR3: CASSLEAGGSGPQYF. Written as DNA, the CDR3 is TGTGCCAGCAGTTTAGAAGCGGGGGGTTCAGGTCCCCAGTACTTC.